One and the same sample provided the 23 T cell receptor beta chains below, sequenced in a study of T-cell reconstitution after alpha-beta-depleted transplantation in children. Preparation of the TCRbeta library involved a method that used unique molecular identifiers. A single record per CDR3 protein comes from TCRdb applying MiXCR to the PCR reads. The sample records around 580,000 distinct CDR3 sequences, 25% to 30% being singletons. Sample: PBMCs, taken before TCRalphabeta/CD19-depleted stem cell transplant. The source is a boy less than two years old with Wiskott-Aldrich syndrome, due to receive a stem cell transplant.

This chain joins TRBV5-1 and TRBJ2-7, with D perhaps being TRBD1 or TRBD2 (5 bases each). Germline V CDR1 and CDR2: SGHRS, YFSETQ. The CDR3 sequence is 16 residues long. Trimming removed 0 bases from V and 4 bases from J, with 17 bases in between. CDR3 loop: CASSLVQGAHQYEQYF. CDR3 DNA: TGCGCCAGCAGCTTGGTCCAGGGAGCACATCAGTACGAGCAGTACTTC.

The V gene is TRBV5-1, the J gene TRBJ2-5; 8 positions agree with TRBD2. The CDR3 covers 13 residues. Looked up from germline, CDR1 is SGHRS and CDR2 is YFSETQ. V gave up 7 bases and J gave up 5 bases; unmatched junction bases: 7. CDR3 protein: CASRGREAETQYF. The CDR3 nucleotides read TGCGCCAGCCGGGGGCGGGAGGCCGAGACCCAGTACTTC.

This clonotype was observed a handful of times. This chain links TRBV19 with TRBJ2-7; weak D call: TRBD2 (5 bases). CDR3 size: 15 residues. The germline V gene has CDR1 LNHDA and CDR2 SQIVND (reference sequence). With 0 bases removed from V and 5 bases from J, the gap between germline ends came to 14 bases. Here the CDR3 reads CASSIDGGGYDEQYF. CDR3 DNA: TGTGCCAGTAGTATAGATGGTGGAGGATACGACGAGCAGTACTTC.

This clonotype was counted only a few times. The V call is TRBV4-3, the J call TRBJ2-1, with a weak D call TRBD1 (8 bases). The CDR3 is made up of 23 amino acids. Trimming shortened V by 0 bases and J by 5 bases, and 35 bases separated the two germline ends. CDR1 LGHNA and CDR2 YSLEER come from the germline V gene. The CDR3 sequence: CASSQDTGEGQAFWTTPDNEQFF. CDR3 DNA sequence: TGCGCCAGCAGCCAAGATACTGGGGAGGGACAGGCGTTTTGGACTACCCCCGACAATGAGCAGTTCTTC.

This clonotype showed up just a few times. The genes are TRBV5-1 and TRBJ1-1; TRBD1 matches 7 bases. V lost 0 bases, J lost 0 bases, and 8 bases stayed unmatched. From germline, CDR1 is SGHRS and CDR2 YFSETQ. CDR3 length: 17 residues. The CDR3 nucleotides are TGCGCCAGCAGCTTGGGGCAGGGGGGCTGGTTGAACACTGAAGCTTTCTTT. It specifies CASSLGQGGWLNTEAFF.

This clonotype was seen more than once but under ten times. The CDR3 DNA is TGTGCCAGCAGCTTTAGCGGGAGATACACAGATACGCAGTATTTT. Protein product: CASSFSGRYTDTQYF. The V and J genes are TRBV5-4 and TRBJ2-3, with TRBD2 matching 9 bases. Germline values: CDR1 SGHNT, CDR2 YYREEE (reference sequence). The CDR3 consists of 15 residues. With 2 bases clipped from V and 2 bases from J, the junction kept 3 bases outside the gene matches.

The chain links TRBV5-1 to TRBJ1-1; D uncertain. The ends were cut back, 0 bases at V and 6 bases at J, with 6 bases in the middle. This CDR3 spans 12 amino acids. Germline CDR1 reads SGHRS; CDR2 reads YFSETQ. CDR3 sequence (DNA): TGCGCCAGCAGCTTGGACAGATCTGAAGCTTTCTTT. Its translation is CASSLDRSEAFF.

This rearrangement joins TRBV21-1 to TRBJ1-2; the tabulated D call, TRBD1, remains unverified against the DNA. TRBV21-1 is a pseudogene segment. The CDR3 covers 18 residues. The CDR3 spells CASSRLHVGQGDLYGYTF. DNA for the CDR3: TGTGCCAGCAGCAGACTTCACGTAGGACAGGGGGATCTCTATGGCTACACCTTC.

This clonotype was seen only a few times. This chain uses TRBV27 with TRBJ2-2, with D tentatively TRBD2 (6 bases). Germline CDR1 MNHEY, CDR2 SMNVEV (reference sequence). The CDR3 runs 14 residues. V lost 3 bases, J lost 5 bases, and 10 bases lay in between. CDR3 bases: TGTGCCAGCAGTTTTCACCGGGAGACCGGGGAGCTGTTTTTT. Its protein product is CASSFHRETGELFF.

This clonotype was seen a handful of times. The chain employs TRBV12-3 or TRBV12-4 and TRBJ2-5, with D possibly being TRBD1 (6 bases). This CDR3 region has 14 residues. V was trimmed by 5 bases and J by 2 bases, leaving 12 bases between them. DNA of the CDR3: TGTGCCAGCAGTCGAGGACAGATACAAGAGACCCAGTACTTC. It is translated as CASSRGQIQETQYF.

V usage is TRBV5-1 and J usage is TRBJ2-2; the D is unclear. The ends were cut back, 5 bases at V and 3 bases at J, with 11 bases in the middle. Looked up from germline, CDR1 is SGHRS and CDR2 is YFSETQ. The CDR3 runs 14 residues. CDR3 sequence (DNA): TGCGCCAGCAGTAAGGGCGCGGACACCGGGGAGCTGTTTTTT. Translating gives CASSKGADTGELFF.

For the CDR3, the DNA is TGCAGCGTTGAGGCAGGGGCCTTCCCTGGACTAGCGGGCCGGGAGCAGTACTTC. It is translated as CSVEAGAFPGLAGREQYF. The chain has TRBV29-1 and TRBJ2-7; 11 nucleotides match TRBD2. This CDR3 has 18 amino acids. Germline loops: CDR1 SQVTM, CDR2 ANQGSEA. The V and J ends lost 3 bases and 7 bases, in that order; junction bases with no gene match: 20.

The gene calls are TRBV29-1 and TRBJ2-1; 8 nucleotides agree with TRBD2. The CDR3 is made up of 16 amino acids. Germline trimming cut 6 bases from V and 2 bases from J; bases unmatched to any gene: 12. Looked up from germline, CDR1 is SQVTM and CDR2 is ANQGSEA. The CDR3, as DNA: TGCAGCGTCACCCGATTAAGCGGGAGCACCTACAATGAGCAGTTCTTC. Translation gives CSVTRLSGSTYNEQFF.

Only a few counts were recorded for this clonotype. The rearrangement links TRBV15 to TRBJ1-2, with D tentatively TRBD1 (5 bases). The V end lost 5 bases, the J end lost 1 base, and 17 bases lay between the germline ends. CDR3 length: 16 residues. The germline V gene has CDR1 LNHNV and CDR2 YYDKDF (reference sequence). The CDR3 coding sequence is TGTGCCACCAGCGGCGGGACGTCCCGACTTAACTATGGCTACACCTTC. It specifies CATSGGTSRLNYGYTF. Variable domain in full (rest from reference TRBV15 and TRBJ1-2): DAMVIQNPRYQVTQFGKPVTLSCSQTLNHNVMYWYQQKSSQAPKLLFHYYDKDFNNEADTPDNFQSRRPNTSFCFLDIRSPGLGDTAMYLCATSGGTSRLNYGYTFGSGTRLTVV.

This sequence joins TRBV10-1 and TRBJ2-7; tentative D call: TRBD1 (6 bases). There are 13 residues in the CDR3. Germline V gene data show CDR1 as WNHNN and CDR2 as SYGVQD (reference sequence). The V and J ends lost 10 bases and 3 bases respectively, with 16 bases between them. The CDR3 is CATSRGQNYEQYF. The CDR3 nucleotides are TGCGCCACCTCGAGAGGACAGAACTACGAGCAGTACTTC.

In this sample, this clonotype turned up a few times. The V gene is TRBV12-3 or TRBV12-4, the J gene TRBJ2-7; 8 bases map to TRBD1. Trimming removed 5 bases from V and 5 bases from J; junction bases left unmatched: 5. This CDR3 is 13 amino acids long. DNA for the CDR3: TGTGCCAGCAGTCCAGGGGGCTCGGACGAGCAGTACTTC. Its translation: CASSPGGSDEQYF.

This chain joins TRBV30 and TRBJ2-3; maybe TRBD1 (5 bases). CDR3 length equals 10 residues. V was pared by 2 bases and J by 8 bases, with 5 bases between. The germline gives CDR1 GTSNPN, CDR2 SVGIG (reference sequence). Written as DNA, the CDR3 is TGTGCCTGGAGTCAGGGTACGCAGTATTTT. Its protein product is CAWSQGTQYF.

The J gene is TRBJ2-5, the V gene TRBV20-1; D may correspond to TRBD1 or TRBD2 (5 bases each). The CDR3 contains 13 residues. Germline loops: CDR1 DFQATT, CDR2 SNEGSKA (reference sequence). Trimming took off 3 bases at V and 2 bases at J, with 10 bases between the two ends. The CDR3 region is CSASRDGQETQYF. The CDR3 DNA sequence: TGCAGTGCTAGCCGGGACGGTCAAGAGACCCAGTACTTC.

The chain recombines TRBV7-8 with TRBJ1-6; 9 nucleotides agree with TRBD1. Germline CDR1 SGHVS, CDR2 FQNEAQ. The CDR3 contains 13 residues. V gave up 8 bases and J gave up 7 bases; unmatched junction bases: 3. CDR3 sequence: CASGQGRNSPLHF. For the CDR3, the DNA is TGTGCCAGCGGACAGGGGAGAAATTCACCCCTCCACTTT.

The gene calls are TRBV20-1 and TRBJ1-5; D is possibly TRBD1 (5 bases). Trimming took off 4 bases at V and 1 base at J, with 14 bases between the two ends. The CDR3 runs 15 residues. CDR1 is DFQATT, CDR2 SNEGSKA, per germline (reference sequence). The CDR3 loop is CSATGWGLSNQPQHF. The DNA of the CDR3 is TGCAGTGCTACAGGGTGGGGATTGAGCAATCAGCCCCAGCATTTT.

The chain couples TRBV29-1 to TRBJ2-7; TRBD1 matches 10 bases. Germline CDR1 is SQVTM and CDR2 is ANQGSEA. Trimming took 4 bases from V and 0 from J; bases not matched to a gene: 3. This CDR3 comprises 14 residues. The CDR3 coding sequence is TGCAGCGTTGGAGGACAGGGGGGCTCCTACGAGCAGTACTTC. It is translated as CSVGGQGGSYEQYF.

The V call is TRBV20-1, the J call TRBJ1-1, with no clear D. Trimming removed 3 bases from V and 11 bases from J, with 13 bases in between. Germline values: CDR1 DFQATT, CDR2 SNEGSKA (reference sequence). This CDR3 comprises 11 residues. This CDR3 reads CSARGIGDAFF. CDR3 coding DNA: TGCAGTGCTAGGGGGATCGGCGATGCTTTCTTT.

This chain joins TRBV19 and TRBJ2-1, with a possible D match to TRBD1 (5 bases). The CDR3 is made up of 15 amino acids. The ends were cut back, 4 bases at V and 4 bases at J, with 14 bases in the middle. CDR1 is LNHDA and CDR2 is SQIVND in the germline V gene (reference sequence). This chain's CDR3 is CASSRTPQQYNEQFF. CDR3 coding DNA: TGTGCCAGTAGTAGGACACCGCAGCAATACAATGAGCAGTTCTTC. Using reference TRBV19 and TRBJ2-1 for the parts outside the CDR3, the full variable domain is DGGITQSPKYLFRKEGQNVTLSCEQNLNHDAMYWYRQDPGQGLRLIYYSQIVNDFQKGDIAEGYSVSREKKESFPLTVTSAQKNPTAFYLCASSRTPQQYNEQFFGPGTRLTVL.